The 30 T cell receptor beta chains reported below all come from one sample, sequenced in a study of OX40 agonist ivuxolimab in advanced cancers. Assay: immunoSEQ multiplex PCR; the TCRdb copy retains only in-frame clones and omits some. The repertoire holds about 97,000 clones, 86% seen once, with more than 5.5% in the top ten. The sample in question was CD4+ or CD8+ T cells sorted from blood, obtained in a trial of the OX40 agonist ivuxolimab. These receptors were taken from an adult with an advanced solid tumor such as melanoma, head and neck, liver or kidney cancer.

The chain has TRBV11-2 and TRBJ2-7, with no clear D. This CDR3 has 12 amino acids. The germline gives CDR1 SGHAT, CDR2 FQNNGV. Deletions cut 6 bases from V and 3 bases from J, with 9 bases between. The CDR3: CASRFLGYEQYF. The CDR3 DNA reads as TGTGCCAGCAGATTCCTGGGCTACGAGCAGTACTTC.

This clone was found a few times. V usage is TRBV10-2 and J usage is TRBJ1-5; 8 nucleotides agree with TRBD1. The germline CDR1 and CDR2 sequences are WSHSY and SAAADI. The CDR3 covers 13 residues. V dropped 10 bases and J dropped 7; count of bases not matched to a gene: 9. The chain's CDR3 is CATKTGVEQPQHF. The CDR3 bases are TGCGCCACCAAGACAGGGGTGGAACAGCCCCAGCATTTT.

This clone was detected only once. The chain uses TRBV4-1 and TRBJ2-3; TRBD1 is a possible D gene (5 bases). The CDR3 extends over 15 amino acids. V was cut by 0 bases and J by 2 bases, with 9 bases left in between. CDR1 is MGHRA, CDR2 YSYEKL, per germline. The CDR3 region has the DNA TGCGCCAGCAGCCAAGAGAACAGGCCCACAGATACGCAGTATTTT. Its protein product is CASSQENRPTDTQYF.

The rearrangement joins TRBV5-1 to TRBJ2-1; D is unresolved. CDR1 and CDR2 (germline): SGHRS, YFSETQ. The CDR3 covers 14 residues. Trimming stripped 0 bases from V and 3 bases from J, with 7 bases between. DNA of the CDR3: TGCGCCAGCAGCTTGGGGGCGGTCTACAATGAGCAGTTCTTC. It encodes CASSLGAVYNEQFF.

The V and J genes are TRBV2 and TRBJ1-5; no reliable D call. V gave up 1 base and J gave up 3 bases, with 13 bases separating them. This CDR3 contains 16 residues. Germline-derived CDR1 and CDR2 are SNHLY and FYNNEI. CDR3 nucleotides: TGTGCCAGCAGTGAAGGGTTCAGAGCTTTCAATCAGCCCCAGCATTTT. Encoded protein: CASSEGFRAFNQPQHF. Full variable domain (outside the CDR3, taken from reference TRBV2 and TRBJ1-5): EPEVTQTPSHQVTQMGQEVILRCVPISNHLYFYWYRQILGQKVEFLVSFYNNEISEKSEIFDDQFSVERPDGSNFTLKIRSTKLEDSAMYFCASSEGFRAFNQPQHFGDGTRLSIL.

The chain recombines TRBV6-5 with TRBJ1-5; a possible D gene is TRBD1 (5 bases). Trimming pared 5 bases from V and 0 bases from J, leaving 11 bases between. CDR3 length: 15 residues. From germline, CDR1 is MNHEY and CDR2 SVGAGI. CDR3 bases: TGTGCCAGCAGTCGACAGCCGTATAGCAATCAGCCCCAGCATTTT. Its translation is CASSRQPYSNQPQHF.

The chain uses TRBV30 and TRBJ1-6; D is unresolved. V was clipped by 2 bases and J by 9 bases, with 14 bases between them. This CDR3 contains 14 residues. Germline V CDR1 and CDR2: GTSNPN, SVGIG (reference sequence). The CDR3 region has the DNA TGTGCCTGGAGTCTCGGGAACCTAATTTCACCCCTCCACTTT. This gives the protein CAWSLGNLISPLHF.

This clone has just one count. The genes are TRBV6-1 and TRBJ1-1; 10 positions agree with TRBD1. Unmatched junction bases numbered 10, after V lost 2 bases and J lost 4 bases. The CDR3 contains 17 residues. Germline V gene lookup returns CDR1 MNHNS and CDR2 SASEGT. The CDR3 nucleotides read TGTGCCAGCAGTGAAACTTTAACCGGGACAGGGGTCACTGAAGCTTTCTTT. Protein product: CASSETLTGTGVTEAFF.

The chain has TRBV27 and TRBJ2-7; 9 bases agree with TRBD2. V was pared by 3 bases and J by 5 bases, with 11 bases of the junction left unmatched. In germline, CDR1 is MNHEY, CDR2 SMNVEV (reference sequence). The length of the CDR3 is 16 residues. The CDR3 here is CASSFTAGGAQDEQYF. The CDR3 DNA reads TGTGCCAGCAGTTTTACCGCGGGAGGGGCCCAGGACGAGCAGTACTTC.

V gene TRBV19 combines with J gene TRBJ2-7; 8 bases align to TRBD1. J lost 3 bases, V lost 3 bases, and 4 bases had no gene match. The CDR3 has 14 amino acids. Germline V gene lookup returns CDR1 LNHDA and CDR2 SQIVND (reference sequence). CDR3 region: CASSMGTGNYEQYF. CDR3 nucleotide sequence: TGTGCCAGTAGTATGGGGACAGGCAACTACGAGCAGTACTTC.

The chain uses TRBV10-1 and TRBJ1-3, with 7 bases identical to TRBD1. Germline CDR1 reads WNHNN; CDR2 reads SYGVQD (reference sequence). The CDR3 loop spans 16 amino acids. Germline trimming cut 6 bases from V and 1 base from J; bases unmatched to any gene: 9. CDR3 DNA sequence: TGCGCCAGCAGAGCCGGGACAGTACATTCTGGAAACACCATATATTTT. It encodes CASRAGTVHSGNTIYF.

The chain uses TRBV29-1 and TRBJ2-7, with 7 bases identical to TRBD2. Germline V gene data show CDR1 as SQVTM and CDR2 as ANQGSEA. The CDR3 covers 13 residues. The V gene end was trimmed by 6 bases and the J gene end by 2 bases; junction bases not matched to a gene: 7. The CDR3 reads CSVAREVPYEQYF. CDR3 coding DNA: TGCAGCGTGGCCCGGGAGGTCCCCTACGAGCAGTACTTC.

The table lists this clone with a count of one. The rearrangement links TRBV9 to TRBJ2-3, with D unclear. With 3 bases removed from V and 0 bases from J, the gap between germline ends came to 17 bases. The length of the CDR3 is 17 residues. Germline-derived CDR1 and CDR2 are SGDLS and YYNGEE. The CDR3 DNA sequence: TGTGCCAGCAGCGCAGGACCGTTCGTAGGGAGCACAGATACGCAGTATTTT. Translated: CASSAGPFVGSTDTQYF.

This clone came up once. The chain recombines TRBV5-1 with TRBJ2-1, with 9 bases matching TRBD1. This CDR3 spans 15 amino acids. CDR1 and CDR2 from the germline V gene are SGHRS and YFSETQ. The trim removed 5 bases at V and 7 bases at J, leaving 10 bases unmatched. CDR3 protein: CASRGPGTGKNEQFF. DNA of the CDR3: TGCGCCAGCAGAGGCCCCGGGACAGGGAAAAATGAGCAGTTCTTC.

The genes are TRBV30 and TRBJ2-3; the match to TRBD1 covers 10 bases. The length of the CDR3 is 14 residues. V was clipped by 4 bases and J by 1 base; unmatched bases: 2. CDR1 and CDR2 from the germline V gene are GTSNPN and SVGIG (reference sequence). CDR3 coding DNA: TGTGCCTGGACCGGGACAGGGGGCACAGATACGCAGTATTTT. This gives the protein CAWTGTGGTDTQYF.

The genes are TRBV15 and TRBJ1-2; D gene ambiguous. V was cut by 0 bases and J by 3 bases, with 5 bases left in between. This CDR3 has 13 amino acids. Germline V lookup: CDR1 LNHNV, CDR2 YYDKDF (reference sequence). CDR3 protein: CATSREGHYGYTF. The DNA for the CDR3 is TGTGCCACCAGCAGAGAGGGCCACTATGGCTACACCTTC.

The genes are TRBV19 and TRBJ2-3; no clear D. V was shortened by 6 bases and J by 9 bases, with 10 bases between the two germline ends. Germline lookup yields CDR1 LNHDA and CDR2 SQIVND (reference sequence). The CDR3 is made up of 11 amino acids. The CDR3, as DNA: TGTGCCAGTAGCGACACCCGAACGCAGTATTTT. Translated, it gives CASSDTRTQYF.

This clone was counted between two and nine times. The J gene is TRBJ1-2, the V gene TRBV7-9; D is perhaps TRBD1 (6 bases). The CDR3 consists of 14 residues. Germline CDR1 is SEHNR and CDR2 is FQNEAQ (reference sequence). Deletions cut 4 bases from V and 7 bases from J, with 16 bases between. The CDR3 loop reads CASSYLDRLAGYTF. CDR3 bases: TGTGCCAGCAGCTACCTTGACAGGCTGGCTGGCTACACCTTC.

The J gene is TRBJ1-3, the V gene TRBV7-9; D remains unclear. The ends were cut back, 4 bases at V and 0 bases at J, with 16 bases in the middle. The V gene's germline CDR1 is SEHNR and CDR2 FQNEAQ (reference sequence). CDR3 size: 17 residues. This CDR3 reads CASSSGTASLSGNTIYF. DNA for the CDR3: TGTGCCAGCAGCTCAGGAACGGCCTCTCTCTCTGGAAACACCATATATTTT.

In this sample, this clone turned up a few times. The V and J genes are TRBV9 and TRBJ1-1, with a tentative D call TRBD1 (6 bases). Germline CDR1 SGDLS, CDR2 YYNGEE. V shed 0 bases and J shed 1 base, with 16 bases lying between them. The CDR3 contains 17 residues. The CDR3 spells CASSVGRGGRRNTEAFF. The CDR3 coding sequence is TGTGCCAGCAGCGTAGGCAGAGGGGGGCGCAGGAACACTGAAGCTTTCTTT.

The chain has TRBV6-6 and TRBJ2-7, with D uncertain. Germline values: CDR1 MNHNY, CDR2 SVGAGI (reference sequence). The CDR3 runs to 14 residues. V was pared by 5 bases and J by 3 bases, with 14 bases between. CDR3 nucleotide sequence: TGTGCCAGCAGTGCCAGAGGTTTTGGCTACGAGCAGTACTTC. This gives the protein CASSARGFGYEQYF.

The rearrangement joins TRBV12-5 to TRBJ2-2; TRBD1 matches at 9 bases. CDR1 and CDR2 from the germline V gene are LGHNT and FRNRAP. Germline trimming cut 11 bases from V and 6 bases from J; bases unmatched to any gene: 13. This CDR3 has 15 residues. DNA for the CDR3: TGTGCTTCCTCACCGGGACAGGGTGCCCCCGGGGAGCTGTTTTTT. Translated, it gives CASSPGQGAPGELFF.

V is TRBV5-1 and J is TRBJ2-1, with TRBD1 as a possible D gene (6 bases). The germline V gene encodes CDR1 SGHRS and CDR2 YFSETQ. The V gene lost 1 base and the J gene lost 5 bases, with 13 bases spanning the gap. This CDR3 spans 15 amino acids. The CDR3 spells CASSLQGISNNEQFF. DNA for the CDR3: TGCGCCAGCAGCTTGCAGGGGATTTCCAACAATGAGCAGTTCTTC.

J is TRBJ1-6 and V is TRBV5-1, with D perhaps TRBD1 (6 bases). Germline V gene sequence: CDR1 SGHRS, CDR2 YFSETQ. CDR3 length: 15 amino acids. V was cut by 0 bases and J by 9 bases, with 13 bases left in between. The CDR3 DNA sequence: TGCGCCAGCAGCTTGGTACAGGGCAGAGGTTCACCCCTCCACTTT. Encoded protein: CASSLVQGRGSPLHF.

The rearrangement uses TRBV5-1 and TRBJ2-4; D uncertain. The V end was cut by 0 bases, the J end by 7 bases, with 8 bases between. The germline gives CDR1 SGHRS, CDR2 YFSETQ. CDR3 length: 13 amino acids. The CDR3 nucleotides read TGCGCCAGCAGCTTGGACTTCGATAACATTCAGTACTTC. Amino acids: CASSLDFDNIQYF.

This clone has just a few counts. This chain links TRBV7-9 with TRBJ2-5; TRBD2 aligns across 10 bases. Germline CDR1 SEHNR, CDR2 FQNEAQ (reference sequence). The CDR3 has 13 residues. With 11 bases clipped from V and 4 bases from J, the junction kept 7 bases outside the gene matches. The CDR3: CAGLIAGGETQYF. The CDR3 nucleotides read TGTGCCGGCCTTATAGCGGGAGGAGAGACCCAGTACTTC.

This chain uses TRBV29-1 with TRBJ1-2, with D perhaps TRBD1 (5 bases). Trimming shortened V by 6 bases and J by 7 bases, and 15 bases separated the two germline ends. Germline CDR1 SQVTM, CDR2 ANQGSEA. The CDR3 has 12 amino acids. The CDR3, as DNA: TGCAGCGTCGGGGGAGATGACGTTGGCTACACCTTC. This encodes CSVGGDDVGYTF.

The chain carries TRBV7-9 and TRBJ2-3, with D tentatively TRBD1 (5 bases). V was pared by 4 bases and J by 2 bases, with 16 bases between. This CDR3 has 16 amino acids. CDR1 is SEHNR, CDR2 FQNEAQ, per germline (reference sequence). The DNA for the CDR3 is TGTGCCAGCAGCTCAGACTTCACAGGCTCCACAGATACGCAGTATTTT. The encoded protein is CASSSDFTGSTDTQYF.

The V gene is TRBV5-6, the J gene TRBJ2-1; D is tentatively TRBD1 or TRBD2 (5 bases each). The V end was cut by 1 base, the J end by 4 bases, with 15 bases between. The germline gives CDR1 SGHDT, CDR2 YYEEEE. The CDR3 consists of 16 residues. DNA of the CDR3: TGTGCCAGCAGCTTGAGGGACGTTGGCGTTTACAATGAGCAGTTCTTC. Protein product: CASSLRDVGVYNEQFF.

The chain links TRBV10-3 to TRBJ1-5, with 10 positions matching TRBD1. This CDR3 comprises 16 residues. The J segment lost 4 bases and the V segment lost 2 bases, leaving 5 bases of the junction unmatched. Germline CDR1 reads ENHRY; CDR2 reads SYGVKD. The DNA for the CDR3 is TGTGCCATCAGTGAGAGGGACAGGGGCGAGAATCAGCCCCAGCATTTT. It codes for CAISERDRGENQPQHF.